A selection of T cell receptor beta chains follows, all from one sample in a study of identical twins. TCRdb called the 5' RACE reads again in MiXCR, with one record for every CDR3 protein. The data contain hundreds of thousands of distinct CDR3 sequences, over 5% of them singletons. Sequenced: naive T cells sorted from blood. Source of these receptors: a man aged 18 to 35 in good health. The CDR3 runs from the conserved cysteine through the conserved F or W. D genes are given only for firm matches. Clone size, where shown, is once, few, many, or a class for clones that have expanded.

>many|TRBV5-1|TRBJ2-1|13|TRBD2
TGCGCCAGCACCCCCCCACCGGGAGGTGAGCAGTTCTTC
CASTPPPGGEQFF
>few|TRBV6-5|TRBJ2-5|16|TRBD1
TGTGCCAGCAGTTACGCGGGACAGGGGCGCCGGGAGACCCAGTACTTC
CASSYAGQGRRETQYF
>many|TRBV29-1|TRBJ2-5|12|NA
TGCAGCGTTGGGCGGAGGACTGGGACCCAGTACTTC
CSVGRRTGTQYF
>few|TRBV12-3/TRBV12-4|TRBJ2-5|17|TRBD1
TGTGCCAGCACCTTTAAAGGACAGGTAGTATCGCAAGAGACCCAGTACTTC
CASTFKGQVVSQETQYF
>many|TRBV4-3|TRBJ1-4|14|NA
TGCGCCAGCAGCCAAGATGGGACGGGGGAAAAACTGTTTTTT
CASSQDGTGEKLFF
>many|TRBV5-1|TRBJ2-1|16|TRBD1
TGCGCCAGCAGCCCACAAATTCCCGGGACAGGGGACAGGCGGTTCTTC
CASSPQIPGTGDRRFF
>many|TRBV5-1|TRBJ2-1|16|NA
TGCGCCAGCAGCTTATCGGACTTAAGCTCCTACAATGAGCAGTTCTTC
CASSLSDLSSYNEQFF
>NA|TRBV7-9|TRBJ2-3|16|NA
TGTGCCAGCAGCTTACCCAATAGCGGTAGCACAGATACGCAGTATTTT
CASSLPNSGSTDTQYF
>many|TRBV27|TRBJ2-2|13|NA
TGTGCCAGCAGTCAAATCTGGGGCGGGGAGCTGTTTTTT
CASSQIWGGELFF
>many|TRBV6-5|TRBJ2-5|16|TRBD1
TGTGCCAGCAGTTACTCCACGACAGGGGGCGGGGAGACCCAGTACTTC
CASSYSTTGGGETQYF
>many|TRBV27|TRBJ2-7|13|TRBD2
TGTGCCAGCCAACTAGCGGGGATATACGAGCAGTACTTC
CASQLAGIYEQYF
>many|TRBV7-2|TRBJ2-3|13|NA
TGTGCCAGCAGCTTTGGCCAAACAGATACGCAGTATTTT
CASSFGQTDTQYF
>NA|TRBV27|TRBJ2-1|14|NA
TGTGCCAGCAGTTTAACTGCTCCGGGTTATGAGCAGTTCTTC
CASSLTAPGYEQFF
>many|TRBV11-2|TRBJ1-2|14|NA
TGTGCCAGCAGCTTTTATGACTCTAACTATGGCTACACCTTC
CASSFYDSNYGYTF
>few|TRBV4-3|TRBJ2-1|17|NA
TGCGCCAGCAGCCAAGATTCTGGGACTTCGCCGTTGGATGAGCAGTTCTTC
CASSQDSGTSPLDEQFF
>NA|TRBV10-3|TRBJ2-1|16|TRBD2
TGTGCCATCAGTGGATGGACTAGCGGGAGTTACAATGAGCAGTTCTTC
CAISGWTSGSYNEQFF
>many|TRBV24-1|TRBJ2-2|16|NA
TGTGCCACCAGTGACCGAGGGTCGTCGAACACCGGGGAGCTGTTTTTT
CATSDRGSSNTGELFF
>few|TRBV10-3|TRBJ2-5|12|TRBD2
TGTGCCATCAGAGGAGCGGGGGAGACCCAGTACTTC
CAIRGAGETQYF
>few|TRBV7-8|TRBJ2-1|15|TRBD1
TGTGCCAGCAGTCTCGACAGGGGGTCTAACAATGAGCAGTTCTTC
CASSLDRGSNNEQFF
>few|TRBV7-9|TRBJ2-3|14|TRBD1
TGTGCCAGCAGCCAGAGGACAGGATATGGTACGCAGTATTTT
CASSQRTGYGTQYF
>many|TRBV7-9|TRBJ2-2|14|TRBD1
TGTGCCAGCAGCACCAGACAGGGAACCGGGGAGCTGTTTTTT
CASSTRQGTGELFF
>NA|TRBV10-3|TRBJ2-6|18|NA
TGTGCCATCAGCCGAAGTCCGGACCTACACTCTGGGGCCAACGTCCTGACTTTC
CAISRSPDLHSGANVLTF
>many|TRBV5-6|TRBJ2-1|14|NA
TGTGCCAGCAGCTTGTTCGCAGGGCTCAATGAGCAGTTCTTC
CASSLFAGLNEQFF
>few|TRBV4-1|TRBJ1-3|15|NA
TGCGCCAGCAGTCTCGACCCGGGGAGTGGAAACACCATATATTTT
CASSLDPGSGNTIYF
>few|TRBV29-1|TRBJ2-1|14|TRBD2
TGCAGCGTTGAAGGGACTAGCGGGAGGTATGAGCAGTTCTTC
CSVEGTSGRYEQFF
>many|TRBV12-3/TRBV12-4|TRBJ1-2|13|TRBD1
TGTGCCAGCAAAGGAGGACAGGACTATGGCTACACCTTC
CASKGGQDYGYTF
>many|TRBV24-1|TRBJ2-2|18|TRBD2
TGTGCCACCAGTGATCCACAACTAGCGGGAGTAAACACCGGGGAGCTGTTTTTT
CATSDPQLAGVNTGELFF
>few|TRBV7-2|TRBJ1-2|15|TRBD1
TGTGCCAGCAGCTCCTCCAGGGGGCTAATCTATGGCTACACCTTC
CASSSSRGLIYGYTF
>few|TRBV18|TRBJ2-1|16|NA
TGTGCCAGCTCATCCAGTCGGGGCCTAGCGTACAATGAGCAGTTCTTC
CASSSSRGLAYNEQFF
>many|TRBV12-3/TRBV12-4|TRBJ2-3|16|NA
TGTGCCAGCAGTTTTGCCAGGGCTCTAGTAACAGATACGCAGTATTTT
CASSFARALVTDTQYF
>many|TRBV5-1|TRBJ1-3|15|NA
TGCGCCAGCAGCTTGGCGGACAGCTCTGGAAACACCATATATTTT
CASSLADSSGNTIYF
>NA|TRBV6-6|TRBJ2-7|13|NA
TGTGCCAGCAGTAGCGGTCTTACCTACGAGCAGTACTTC
CASSSGLTYEQYF
>few|TRBV28|TRBJ2-2|15|TRBD1
TGTGCTACAGGCCCGGGACAGGCGAACACCGGGGAGCTGTTTTTT
CATGPGQANTGELFF
>many|TRBV3-1|TRBJ2-1|12|NA
TGTGCCAGCAGCAGACTATCCGAGCAGCCGTTCTTC
CASSRLSEQPFF
>few|TRBV4-1|TRBJ1-2|13|NA
TGCGCCAGCAGGCAAGCGGAAGGAATTGGCTACACCTTC
CASRQAEGIGYTF
>many|TRBV12-3/TRBV12-4|TRBJ1-5|15|NA
TGTGCCAGCAGTTTAGGTGCGGCAGGGGCTCAGCCCCAGCATTTT
CASSLGAAGAQPQHF
>few|TRBV7-6|TRBJ2-1|18|NA
TGTGCCAGCAGCTTAGCATTCGGGGGGCAGGTTGGTGACAATGAGCAGTTCTTC
CASSLAFGGQVGDNEQFF
>NA|TRBV30|TRBJ2-1|18|TRBD2
TGTGCCTGGAGTGGACTAGCGGGAGGTTTTCACCCATTCAATGAGCAGTTCTTC
CAWSGLAGGFHPFNEQFF
>few|TRBV18|TRBJ2-7|15|NA
TGTGCCAGCTCACCGCCAGGGTGGTCTTCCTACGAGCAGTACTTC
CASSPPGWSSYEQYF
>few|TRBV12-3/TRBV12-4|TRBJ2-7|14|NA
TGTGCCAGCAGTTTAGTCGCGGAGCGGCGCGAGCAGTACTTC
CASSLVAERREQYF
>many|TRBV20-1|TRBJ1-1|16|NA
TGCAGTGCTAGACCCCTGGGGGCAGGGGAGTACACTGAAGCTTTCTTT
CSARPLGAGEYTEAFF
>few|TRBV9|TRBJ2-1|16|TRBD2
TGTGCCAGCAGCGGGGGAGCGGGAGCTTCTTACAATGAGCAGTTCTTC
CASSGGAGASYNEQFF
>many|TRBV6-5|TRBJ2-7|11|NA
TGTGCCAGCAGCAACCCGGCGGGGCAGTACTTC
CASSNPAGQYF
>few|TRBV25-1|TRBJ1-1|14|NA
TGTGCCAGCAGTGAATCGATCGGGTTCACTGAAGCTTTCTTT
CASSESIGFTEAFF
>NA|TRBV14|TRBJ1-2|14|NA
TGTGCCAGCAGCCAGGGAGGACATGACTATGGCTACACCTTC
CASSQGGHDYGYTF
>many|TRBV20-1|TRBJ1-4|12|NA
TGCAGTGCTAGACCCGTCCCGGAAAAACTGTTTTTT
CSARPVPEKLFF
>many|TRBV19|TRBJ1-2|14|NA
TGTGCCAGTAGTATCGTTCAGGGCGACTATGGCTACACCTTC
CASSIVQGDYGYTF
>many|TRBV6-1|TRBJ2-1|13|TRBD2
TGTGCCAGCAGTCCTCTGGGGGGGGGTGAGCAGTTCTTC
CASSPLGGGEQFF